This T cell receptor (beta chain) was found in a study of T cell responses to AZD1222 COVID-19 vaccine. General observations from the study: Once two AZD1222 doses were given, Spike-specific TCR breadth and depth went up.

A word on this clone: The antigen is undetermined.

This table comes from immunoSEQ multiplex PCR, and its TCRdb copy is limited to in-frame clones, with some not included. The data show around 33,000 clones, 91% seen once. Germline-derived CDR1 and CDR2 are SGHVS and FQNEAQ. Trimming shortened V by 1 base and J by 1 base, and 4 bases separated the two germline ends. CDR3 size: 14 residues. The sequence came from an adult in good health. The rearrangement uses TRBV7-8 and TRBJ2-2; D gene unclear. This material consisted of peripheral blood, taken on day 0 of AZD1222 vaccination. CDR3 coding DNA: TGTGCCAGCAGCTTAGTAGGGAACACCGGGGAGCTGTTTTTT. Its translation is CASSLVGNTGELFF.